A few counts support the clone carrying this T cell receptor (beta chain). Its target is not known. The ends lost 8 bases at V and 4 bases at J; junction bases unmatched: 16. CDR1 is MDHEN and CDR2 is SYDVKM in the germline V gene. This CDR3 is 17 amino acids long. The study reverse transcribed the entire isolated RNA, so it sequenced expressed TCRB transcripts. Produced via immunoSEQ multiplex PCR; TCRdb's table is partial and in-frame only. The repertoire holds hundreds of thousands of clones, with 30% as singletons. The data originate from a study of beta chain features in type 1 diabetes. Notes on the study in general: Although PCR might favor shorter templates, it would do so equally in patients and controls. VDJ junctions sequenced from type 1 diabetes patients showed fewer insertions and more deletions.

The sequence derives from a man aged 18 to 29 in good health. The sequenced material came from naive CD4+ T cells from blood. The chain uses TRBV28 and TRBJ2-3; 9 bases agree with TRBD2. The CDR3 DNA sequence: TGTGCCAGCGGAATCAGTGCGGGAGGGTCGTTGCCAGATACGCAGTATTTT. Amino acids: CASGISAGGSLPDTQYF.